The TCR beta chain described here comes from a study of vaccination and CD4 T cells after COVID-19. The overall study: The peptides that stimulated the cells were overlapping spike peptides from SARS-CoV-2, HCoV-NL63, HCoV-OC43 and HCoV-229E.

Sample treatment: roughly ten-day PBMC culture with coronavirus spike peptide pools or control peptides (ViraFEST assay). T cells were expanded with peptide pools, and expanded clonotypes were identified by TCR sequencing. The V gene's germline CDR1 is MGHDK and CDR2 SYGVNS. Trimming left V 2 bases short and J 3 bases short, with 10 bases between. The CDR3 totals 15 residues. This clonotype has only a few counts. The target antigen is unknown. An Oncomine TCR Beta short-read assay was used to sequence the DNA from cultured CD4+ T cells. From CD4+ T cells that had been cultured, genomic DNA was extracted. TCRdb analysed the PCR reads with MiXCR anew, one entry per CDR3 protein. The sample consists of about 13,000 distinct CDR3 sequences, over 40% of them appearing once.

Sequenced input: CD4+ T cells from blood, cultured in vitro. The chain is built from TRBV25-1 and TRBJ2-2; a possible D gene is TRBD2 (5 bases). This TCR was sampled from a human donor who had recovered from COVID-19. CDR3 protein: CASSEPGRDTGELFF. CDR3 coding DNA: TGTGCCAGCAGTGAACCCGGGCGGGACACCGGGGAGCTGTTTTTT.